This entry concerns a single T cell receptor beta chain. Its antigen is unidentified. The data were taken from a study of T cell responses to AZD1222 COVID-19 vaccine. Clones were sequenced by immunoSEQ multiplex PCR, and TCRdb holds only the in-frame ones, with some missing. The sample shows approximately 67,000 clones, around four fifths of them seen only once. The CDR3 loop spans 14 amino acids. V shed 3 bases and J shed 11 bases, with 19 bases lying between them. Germline values: CDR1 MGHRA, CDR2 YSYEKL. Findings of the study overall: Repertoires were obtained solely post-peak T cell response.

This material consisted of peripheral blood, taken on day 0 of AZD1222 vaccination. The rearrangement uses TRBV4-1 and TRBJ1-1; weak D call: TRBD1 (5 bases). The TCR sequence derives from an adult in good health. The CDR3 region has the DNA TGCGCCAGCAGCCATAACCGCGGCGAAGGGGAGGCTTTCTTT. It encodes CASSHNRGEGEAFF.